These 27 T cell receptor beta chains came from one sample sequenced in a study of cytomegalovirus exposure and HLA in healthy donors. The assay was immunoSEQ multiplex PCR, and TCRdb's table has in-frame clones only and misses some. The sample carries approximately 44,000 clones, about 90% recorded once. Sample: PBMCs. Source of these receptors: a woman aged 25 to 39 in good health and CMV-seronegative.

The chain recombines TRBV28 with TRBJ1-1, with unresolved D. V lost 2 bases and J lost 7, with 8 bases in between. The CDR3 is made up of 12 amino acids. Germline V lookup: CDR1 MDHEN, CDR2 SYDVKM. The CDR3 here is CASSLQRGEAFF. The CDR3 region has the DNA TGTGCCAGCAGTTTACAGCGCGGTGAAGCTTTCTTT. Drawing the rest from reference TRBV28 and TRBJ1-1, the complete variable domain is DVKVTQSSRYLVKRTGEKVFLECVQDMDHENMFWYRQDPGLGLRLIYFSYDVKMKEKGDIPEGYSVSREKKERFSLILESASTNQTSMYLCASSLQRGEAFFGQGTRLTVV.

The chain combines TRBV18 with TRBJ2-7, with a weak D call TRBD2 (6 bases). The CDR3 covers 13 residues. Germline assignment: CDR1 KGHSH and CDR2 LQKENI. V dropped 2 bases and J dropped 2 bases, with 7 bases sitting between them. CDR3 in amino acids: CASSPSGPYEQYF. The CDR3 DNA follows: TGTGCCAGCTCACCAAGCGGGCCCTACGAGCAGTACTTC.

This sequence joins TRBV7-9 and TRBJ1-3; D is unresolved. The length of the CDR3 is 14 residues. V was clipped by 8 bases and J by 0 bases, with 11 bases between them. Germline values: CDR1 SEHNR, CDR2 FQNEAQ (reference sequence). This chain's CDR3 is CASESPYSGNTIYF. The DNA for the CDR3 is TGTGCCAGCGAGTCGCCCTACTCTGGAAACACCATATATTTT.

J is TRBJ1-2 and V is TRBV27, with a weak D call TRBD1 (5 bases). From germline, CDR1 is MNHEY and CDR2 SMNVEV (reference sequence). CDR3 length equals 11 residues. V was clipped by 6 bases and J by 7 bases, with 9 bases between them. CDR3 protein: CASRQGGGYTF. In nucleotides, the CDR3 is TGTGCCAGCAGGCAGGGCGGTGGCTACACCTTC.

The count of this clone is one. This rearrangement joins TRBV28 to TRBJ1-4; 8 nucleotides line up with TRBD1. V was clipped by 2 bases and J by 2 bases; unmatched bases: 4. CDR1 and CDR2 (germline): MDHEN, SYDVKM. CDR3 length: 16 amino acids. The chain's CDR3 is CASSLQGASTNEKLFF. DNA for the CDR3: TGTGCCAGCAGTTTACAGGGGGCCTCGACTAATGAAAAACTGTTTTTT.

The V and J genes are TRBV2 and TRBJ1-5; TRBD1 matches at 10 bases. The CDR3 is made up of 15 amino acids. Germline values: CDR1 SNHLY, CDR2 FYNNEI. The ends lost 4 bases at V and 1 base at J; junction bases unmatched: 1. For the CDR3, the DNA is TGTGCCAGCAGTGGGGGACAGGGGAGCAATCAGCCCCAGCATTTT. Translation: CASSGGQGSNQPQHF. Full variable domain (remainder filled in from reference TRBV2 and TRBJ1-5): EPEVTQTPSHQVTQMGQEVILRCVPISNHLYFYWYRQILGQKVEFLVSFYNNEISEKSEIFDDQFSVERPDGSNFTLKIRSTKLEDSAMYFCASSGGQGSNQPQHFGDGTRLSIL.

This chain uses TRBV7-9 with TRBJ2-7, with D possibly TRBD1 on 6 matching bases. The V end lost 5 bases, the J end lost 2 bases, and 13 bases lay between the germline ends. There are 14 residues in the CDR3. The germline gives CDR1 SEHNR, CDR2 FQNEAQ (reference sequence). This CDR3 is CASSPRDNAYEQYF. In DNA form, the CDR3 reads TGTGCCAGCAGCCCTCGGGACAACGCCTACGAGCAGTACTTC.

The V call is TRBV27, the J call TRBJ1-1; perhaps TRBD1 as D (6 bases). This CDR3 spans 14 amino acids. V was trimmed by 5 bases and J by 5 bases, leaving 15 bases between them. Per the germline V gene, CDR1 is MNHEY and CDR2 is SMNVEV (reference sequence). CDR3 sequence (DNA): TGTGCCAGCAGTATGGGACATCAAGGGACTGAAGCTTTCTTT. It is translated as CASSMGHQGTEAFF.

This clone was recorded only once. The chain is built from TRBV11-2 and TRBJ1-5; D remains ambiguous. Per germline, CDR1 SGHAT and CDR2 FQNNGV. With 1 base removed from V and 7 bases from J, the gap between germline ends came to 8 bases. The CDR3 has 13 amino acids. CDR3 protein: CASSLGRGQPQHF. The CDR3 bases are TGTGCCAGCAGCTTAGGTCGGGGACAGCCCCAGCATTTT.

The J gene is TRBJ1-4, the V gene TRBV27, with a possible D match to TRBD1 (5 bases). This CDR3 has 14 amino acids. Germline-derived CDR1 and CDR2 are MNHEY and SMNVEV (reference sequence). The ends were cut back, 2 bases at V and 8 bases at J, with 12 bases in the middle. In nucleotides, the CDR3 is TGTGCCAGCAGTTTACGGGGGTTCGCCGAAAAACTGTTTTTT. This gives the protein CASSLRGFAEKLFF.

The genes are TRBV27 and TRBJ2-7, with 10 bases fitting TRBD2. J was trimmed by 9 bases and V by 3 bases; bases with no gene match: 8. The CDR3 extends over 14 amino acids. CDR1 and CDR2 (germline): MNHEY, SMNVEV (reference sequence). CDR3 in amino acids: CASSFSSGSSGQYF. The CDR3 DNA reads as TGTGCCAGCAGTTTCTCTAGCGGGAGTTCCGGGCAGTACTTC.

V gene TRBV7-2 combines with J gene TRBJ2-1, with a tentative D call TRBD1 (6 bases). Trimming took 4 bases from V and 8 from J, leaving 18 bases between them. The germline V gene encodes CDR1 SGHTA and CDR2 FQGNSA. The CDR3 contains 15 residues. This CDR3 reads CASSSSQGYLDEQFF. The DNA for the CDR3 is TGTGCCAGCAGCTCCTCACAGGGATATCTTGATGAGCAGTTCTTC.

The chain couples TRBV9 to TRBJ2-2; unclear D gene. The V end lost 4 bases, the J end lost 4 bases, and 14 bases lay between the germline ends. The germline gives CDR1 SGDLS, CDR2 YYNGEE. The CDR3 runs 15 residues. The CDR3 reads CASSPYQLGTGELFF. The CDR3 nucleotides are TGTGCCAGCAGCCCATACCAACTCGGCACCGGGGAGCTGTTTTTT.

The genes are TRBV14 and TRBJ1-1; D is ambiguous. V was clipped by 4 bases and J by 1 base, with 13 bases between them. This CDR3 comprises 15 residues. The germline V gene encodes CDR1 SGHDN and CDR2 FVKESK. Here the CDR3 reads CASSRHMTGNTEAFF. The CDR3, as DNA: TGTGCCAGCAGCCGCCATATGACGGGGAACACTGAAGCTTTCTTT.

The CDR3 region is CASSRQLRETQYF. CDR3 bases: TGCGCCAGCAGCCGACAGCTTCGGGAGACCCAGTACTTC. The chain couples TRBV5-1 to TRBJ2-5, with D possibly being TRBD1 (5 bases). The CDR3 has 13 amino acids. Trimming removed 4 bases at V and 5 bases at J, with 12 bases between. Germline V gene data show CDR1 as SGHRS and CDR2 as YFSETQ.

The chain carries TRBV28 and TRBJ1-5; D is uncertain. The CDR3 runs 14 residues. Germline V gene lookup returns CDR1 MDHEN and CDR2 SYDVKM. Trimming took 3 bases from V and 1 from J, leaving 7 bases between them. The DNA of the CDR3 is TGTGCCAGCAGTTTTGAGGTGAGCAATCAGCCCCAGCATTTT. It yields the protein CASSFEVSNQPQHF.

The gene calls are TRBV5-4 and TRBJ2-3; D is unclear. The V end lost 3 bases, the J end lost 7 bases, and 9 bases lay between the germline ends. This CDR3 comprises 12 residues. Germline CDR1 reads SGHNT; CDR2 reads YYREEE (reference sequence). The CDR3 nucleotides read TGTGCCAGCAGCTCCACCCAGAATACGCAGTATTTT. Protein product: CASSSTQNTQYF.

This chain connects TRBV15 to TRBJ2-7; D call uncertain. V lost 3 bases and J lost 4, with 13 bases in between. The CDR3 has 14 residues. CDR1 LNHNV and CDR2 YYDKDF come from the germline V gene (reference sequence). This chain's CDR3 is CATSSPLDEYEQYF. Written as DNA, the CDR3 is TGTGCCACCAGCAGCCCCCTAGACGAATACGAGCAGTACTTC.

The rearrangement joins TRBV9 to TRBJ1-1; a possible D gene is TRBD1 (5 bases). Trimming pared 0 bases from V and 3 bases from J, leaving 15 bases between. From germline, CDR1 is SGDLS and CDR2 YYNGEE. The CDR3 totals 16 residues. As DNA, the CDR3 is TGTGCCAGCAGCGTAGCTACAGGTAGGGAGGACACTGAAGCTTTCTTT. It codes for CASSVATGREDTEAFF.

This sequence joins TRBV5-4 and TRBJ1-1; possibly TRBD1 for D (5 bases). V lost 1 base, J lost 4 bases, and 11 bases lay in between. CDR3 length equals 14 residues. Germline CDR1 reads SGHNT; CDR2 reads YYREEE (reference sequence). The CDR3 loop is CASSLHLTGTEAFF. The CDR3 bases are TGTGCCAGCAGCTTGCATCTAACAGGCACTGAAGCTTTCTTT.

The chain joins TRBV2 to TRBJ1-1; perhaps TRBD1 as D (5 bases). The CDR3 totals 16 residues. The V and J ends lost 7 bases and 1 base respectively, with 19 bases between them. Germline assignment: CDR1 SNHLY and CDR2 FYNNEI. The CDR3: CASIFGGFSTNTEAFF. As DNA, the CDR3 is TGTGCCAGCATTTTCGGGGGGTTTTCTACGAACACTGAAGCTTTCTTT.

In this sample, this clone turned up once. V is TRBV7-2 and J is TRBJ2-1; 11 bases agree with TRBD2. V was pared by 4 bases and J by 10 bases, with 9 bases of the junction left unmatched. Germline V gives CDR1 SGHTA, CDR2 FQGNSA. The CDR3 covers 15 residues. As DNA, the CDR3 is TGTGCCAGCAGCTCTACTAGCGGGAGCCATCGGGAGCAGTTCTTC. This translates into CASSSTSGSHREQFF.

This chain joins TRBV28 and TRBJ2-1; the match to TRBD2 covers 7 bases. With 8 bases clipped from V and 8 bases from J, the junction kept 15 bases outside the gene matches. From germline, CDR1 is MDHEN and CDR2 SYDVKM. This CDR3 is built from 15 residues. The CDR3 loop is CASSTMGAGHHEQFF. The CDR3 DNA sequence: TGTGCCAGCTCAACTATGGGAGCGGGGCACCATGAGCAGTTCTTC.

This chain joins TRBV9 and TRBJ2-2; D may be TRBD1 (6 bases). The CDR3 extends over 12 amino acids. The germline V and J ends were trimmed by 5 bases and 7 bases, with 9 bases remaining between them. Per the germline V gene, CDR1 is SGDLS and CDR2 is YYNGEE. The CDR3 region is CASSRRGGELFF. Here the CDR3 DNA reads TGTGCCAGCAGTCGCAGGGGCGGGGAGCTGTTTTTT.

This chain joins TRBV2 and TRBJ1-5; no firm D call. In germline, CDR1 is SNHLY, CDR2 FYNNEI. The ends were cut back, 4 bases at V and 5 bases at J, with 6 bases in the middle. The CDR3 consists of 12 residues. The DNA of the CDR3 is TGTGCCAGCAGTGGAGACTATCAGCCCCAGCATTTT. It codes for CASSGDYQPQHF.

The V and J genes are TRBV13 and TRBJ1-2; D is undetermined. CDR1 is PRHDT and CDR2 is FYEKMQ in the germline V gene (reference sequence). The CDR3 has 18 amino acids. V lost 1 base to trimming and J lost 6 bases, with 24 bases between them. The CDR3 reads CASSLALGAAALFHGYTF. CDR3 bases: TGTGCCAGCAGCTTAGCTTTGGGAGCCGCAGCTTTATTCCATGGCTACACCTTC.

The chain recombines TRBV7-8 with TRBJ1-1, with D perhaps matching TRBD1 (6 bases). This CDR3 contains 15 residues. V lost 1 base to trimming and J lost 3 bases, with 12 bases between them. Germline lookup yields CDR1 SGHVS and CDR2 FQNEAQ. CDR3 protein: CASSLENREDTEAFF. CDR3 in DNA: TGTGCCAGCAGCTTAGAAAACAGGGAAGACACTGAAGCTTTCTTT.